The 27 T cell receptor beta chains given below trace back to one sample, sequenced in a study of T cell responses to AZD1222 COVID-19 vaccine (TCRdb year 2021). The library came from the immunoSEQ multiplex PCR assay. The table comes from immuneACCESS by way of TCRdb, which keeps in-frame sequences with V and J called. Part of the clones is missing from these tables; in studies checked, under half for an unresolved V gene and the rest for unknown reasons. The sample records approximately 19,000 clones, 81% of which are singletons. Roughly 23% of the sample is in the top ten clones. The sample's time point label is to be understood as: about 28 days (+/-7) after the second vaccine dose. This sample comprised peripheral blood, obtained 28 days after the second AZD1222 dose. Receptor source: an adult who received the AZD1222 COVID-19 vaccine.

CDR3 DNA: TGTGCCAGCAGCCTCCCGGGACAGGGGAATGAAAAACTGTTTTTT. It encodes CASSLPGQGNEKLFF. The V call is TRBV5-4, the J call TRBJ1-4; 10 nucleotides align to TRBD1. Germline CDR1 and CDR2: SGHNT and YYREEE (reference sequence). The CDR3 extends over 15 amino acids. With V trimmed by 4 bases and J by 5 bases, 5 bases remained unmatched.

V gene TRBV5-1 combines with J gene TRBJ2-1, with TRBD2 matching over 12 bases. From germline, CDR1 is SGHRS and CDR2 YFSETQ. The CDR3 runs to 15 residues. Germline trimming cut 4 bases from V and 7 bases from J; bases unmatched to any gene: 6. The CDR3: CASSVRLAGDNEQFF. In nucleotides, the CDR3 is TGCGCCAGCAGCGTCAGACTAGCGGGAGATAATGAGCAGTTCTTC. Full variable domain (outside the CDR3, taken from reference TRBV5-1 and TRBJ2-1): KAGVTQTPRYLIKTRGQQVTLSCSPISGHRSVSWYQQTPGQGLQFLFEYFSETQRNKGNFPGRFSGRQFSNSRSEMNVSTLELGDSALYLCASSVRLAGDNEQFFGPGTRLTVL.

The V call is TRBV6-5, the J call TRBJ1-4, with a tentative D call TRBD1 (5 bases). CDR1 is MNHEY and CDR2 is SVGAGI in the germline V gene. Between the trimmed V and J ends, which lost 6 bases and 10 bases, there was a span of 18 bases. CDR3 length equals 14 residues. CDR3 nucleotide sequence: TGTGCCAGCAGCCTAACGGGGGGAAAGGCAAAACTGTTTTTT. Its protein product is CASSLTGGKAKLFF.

This clone was recorded only once. The V and J genes are TRBV10-2 and TRBJ1-6, with 9 bases lining up with TRBD1. This CDR3 has 14 amino acids. Germline lookup yields CDR1 WSHSY and CDR2 SAAADI. V was pared by 6 bases and J by 7 bases, with 4 bases of the junction left unmatched. The CDR3 sequence is CASSRDRANSPLHF. CDR3 nucleotides: TGCGCCAGCAGCCGGGACAGGGCCAATTCACCCCTCCACTTT.

This chain connects TRBV7-3 to TRBJ1-2; D is unresolved. Germline V CDR1 and CDR2: SGHTA, FQGTGA. The V gene lost 5 bases and the J gene lost 3 bases, with 13 bases spanning the gap. The CDR3 has 14 residues. CDR3 nucleotide sequence: TGTGCCAGCAGCCCGGGTGGAAGGCACTATGGCTACACCTTC. It is translated as CASSPGGRHYGYTF.

This chain links TRBV19 with TRBJ1-1; 10 positions agree with TRBD1. Germline values: CDR1 LNHDA, CDR2 SQIVND (reference sequence). The CDR3 totals 17 residues. Losses at the gene ends were 3 bases for V and 0 bases for J; bases not matched to a gene: 7. The CDR3 reads CASSMDRDRGLNTEAFF. The CDR3 coding sequence is TGTGCCAGTAGTATGGACCGGGACAGGGGACTGAACACTGAAGCTTTCTTT. The whole variable domain, filled in from reference TRBV19 and TRBJ1-1, reads DGGITQSPKYLFRKEGQNVTLSCEQNLNHDAMYWYRQDPGQGLRLIYYSQIVNDFQKGDIAEGYSVSREKKESFPLTVTSAQKNPTAFYLCASSMDRDRGLNTEAFFGQGTRLTVV.

The chain employs TRBV5-1 and TRBJ2-3, with D maybe TRBD1 (5 bases). The CDR3 extends over 14 amino acids. Germline V gene data show CDR1 as SGHRS and CDR2 as YFSETQ. Trimming shortened V by 1 base and J by 4 bases, and 10 bases separated the two germline ends. DNA of the CDR3: TGCGCCAGCAGCTTGTTCAGGGTAGCAGATACGCAGTATTTT. It translates to CASSLFRVADTQYF.

V usage is TRBV6-6 and J usage is TRBJ1-5; D may be TRBD1 (5 bases). The CDR3 has 15 residues. Germline CDR1 is MNHNY and CDR2 is SVGAGI (reference sequence). Trimming removed 5 bases from V and 4 bases from J, with 15 bases in between. The CDR3 loop is CASSTLGEGNQPQHF. CDR3 DNA sequence: TGTGCCAGCAGTACCTTGGGGGAGGGGAATCAGCCCCAGCATTTT.

This sequence joins TRBV10-3 and TRBJ2-1; TRBD2 matches at 7 bases. The CDR3 is 15 residues long. V lost 5 bases and J lost 1; bases outside the gene matches: 5. The germline V gene has CDR1 ENHRY and CDR2 SYGVKD. This chain's CDR3 is CAISYGGSSYNEQFF. CDR3 DNA: TGTGCCATCAGTTACGGCGGGAGTTCCTACAATGAGCAGTTCTTC.

This clone was recorded only once. J is TRBJ2-5 and V is TRBV6-2 or TRBV6-3; unclear D gene. The CDR3 totals 14 residues. CDR1 MNHEY and CDR2 SVGEGT come from the germline V gene. The V and J ends lost 5 bases and 2 bases respectively, with 12 bases between them. As DNA, the CDR3 is TGTGCCAGCAGTCCGACGGGTTATCAAGAGACCCAGTACTTC. Its protein is CASSPTGYQETQYF.

This clone was detected once. The gene calls are TRBV2 and TRBJ2-1, with 11 bases identical to TRBD2. Trimming at V came to 4 bases and at J to 3 bases, leaving 2 bases not matched to a gene. The CDR3 runs to 15 residues. From germline, CDR1 is SNHLY and CDR2 FYNNEI. CDR3 bases: TGTGCCAGCAGTGTAGGACTAGCGGGCTACAATGAGCAGTTCTTC. Translated, it gives CASSVGLAGYNEQFF.

The chain uses TRBV6-1 and TRBJ1-4, with D perhaps matching TRBD1 (5 bases). Germline-derived CDR1 and CDR2 are MNHNS and SASEGT. Trimming left V 2 bases short and J 7 bases short, with 14 bases between. The CDR3 consists of 15 residues. The CDR3 DNA is TGTGCCAGCAGTGAACATGGCAGGGAGAGTGAAAAACTGTTTTTT. Amino acid sequence: CASSEHGRESEKLFF.

This chain joins TRBV6-1 and TRBJ1-2, with 10 positions matching TRBD1. From germline, CDR1 is MNHNS and CDR2 SASEGT. The CDR3 has 14 residues. V lost 2 bases and J lost 4; bases outside the gene matches: 1. This chain's CDR3 is CASSEWDRGYGYTF. The CDR3 DNA sequence: TGTGCCAGCAGTGAATGGGACAGGGGCTATGGCTACACCTTC.

J is TRBJ1-1 and V is TRBV25-1; 8 bases match TRBD1. The CDR3 totals 15 residues. Germline V gives CDR1 MGHDK, CDR2 SYGVNS. V was clipped by 3 bases and J by 1 base; unmatched bases: 4. The CDR3 DNA follows: TGTGCCAGCAGTGACCCCGGGACAGGGAACACTGAAGCTTTCTTT. Its translation is CASSDPGTGNTEAFF. The whole variable domain, remainder taken from reference TRBV25-1 and TRBJ1-1, is EADIYQTPRYLVIGTGKKITLECSQTMGHDKMYWYQQDPGMELHLIHYSYGVNSTEKGDLSSESTVSRIRTEHFPLTLESARPSHTSQYLCASSDPGTGNTEAFFGQGTRLTVV.

This chain uses TRBV5-1 with TRBJ2-7; 8 bases line up with TRBD2. Germline values: CDR1 SGHRS, CDR2 YFSETQ. This CDR3 is built from 16 residues. V lost 3 bases to trimming and J lost 4 bases; unmatched junction nucleotides: 12. Here the CDR3 DNA reads TGCGCCAGCAGCTCCACCGGTCTAGCGGGTGCGTACGAGCAGTACTTC. This translates into CASSSTGLAGAYEQYF. Full variable domain (missing parts from reference TRBV5-1 and TRBJ2-7): KAGVTQTPRYLIKTRGQQVTLSCSPISGHRSVSWYQQTPGQGLQFLFEYFSETQRNKGNFPGRFSGRQFSNSRSEMNVSTLELGDSALYLCASSSTGLAGAYEQYFGPGTRLTVT.

The V gene is TRBV11-2, the J gene TRBJ2-5, with D uncertain. The germline V gene encodes CDR1 SGHAT and CDR2 FQNNGV. The CDR3 loop spans 14 amino acids. V was cut by 1 base and J by 1 base, with 7 bases left in between. CDR3 in amino acids: CASSLGTTQETQYF. CDR3 in DNA: TGTGCCAGCAGCTTAGGGACCACCCAAGAGACCCAGTACTTC.

The chain combines TRBV4-1 with TRBJ2-7; 8 positions match TRBD1. Germline V gene lookup returns CDR1 MGHRA and CDR2 YSYEKL. Trimming took 0 bases from V and 4 from J; bases not matched to a gene: 8. The CDR3 is made up of 16 amino acids. In nucleotides, the CDR3 is TGCGCCAGCAGCCAAGAAGGTCCAGGGGGCCCATACGAGCAGTACTTC. The encoded protein is CASSQEGPGGPYEQYF.

The chain is built from TRBV19 and TRBJ1-2; D is unclear. Trimming cost V 0 bases and J 6 bases, with 14 bases left between them. CDR1 is LNHDA, CDR2 SQIVND, per germline (reference sequence). The CDR3 covers 15 residues. DNA of the CDR3: TGTGCCAGTAGTATAGATCCCGGGAGGGATGATGGCTACACCTTC. The encoded protein is CASSIDPGRDDGYTF.

The chain recombines TRBV13 with TRBJ1-1, with TRBD1 matching over 7 bases. The CDR3 has 12 residues. CDR1 is PRHDT and CDR2 is FYEKMQ in the germline V gene (reference sequence). V was clipped by 5 bases and J by 13 bases; unmatched bases: 10. DNA for the CDR3: TGTGCCAGCAGCAACCGAAACAGGGGTGATTTCTTT. Its protein product is CASSNRNRGDFF.

The chain uses TRBV4-2 and TRBJ1-2, with D perhaps TRBD1 (5 bases). This CDR3 contains 14 residues. Per the germline V gene, CDR1 is LGHNA and CDR2 is YNFKEQ. V was pared by 0 bases and J by 6 bases, with 11 bases between. CDR3 bases: TGTGCCAGCAGCCAAGACGGGGGTTGGGATGGCTACACCTTC. This codes for CASSQDGGWDGYTF.

This clone was seen a single time. This chain links TRBV7-2 with TRBJ2-7; 10 positions match TRBD1. This CDR3 region has 15 residues. Trimming cost V 0 bases and J 4 bases; bases outside gene matches: 3. CDR1 SGHTA and CDR2 FQGNSA come from the germline V gene. The CDR3 reads CASSLAGQGVYEQYF. The CDR3 coding sequence is TGTGCCAGCAGCTTAGCAGGACAGGGGGTTTACGAGCAGTACTTC. The variable domain in full, completed from reference TRBV7-2 and TRBJ2-7, reads GAGVSQSPSNKVTEKGKDVELRCDPISGHTALYWYRQSLGQGLEFLIYFQGNSAPDKSGLPSDRFSAERTGGSVSTLTIQRTQQEDSAVYLCASSLAGQGVYEQYFGPGTRLTVT.

The chain couples TRBV7-2 to TRBJ2-2; D may be TRBD1 or TRBD2 (6 bases each). There are 16 residues in the CDR3. The germline V gene encodes CDR1 SGHTA and CDR2 FQGNSA. Deletions cut 1 base from V and 4 bases from J, with 13 bases between. The CDR3 sequence is CASSLDGGPGTGELFF. DNA for the CDR3: TGTGCCAGCAGCTTAGATGGGGGGCCGGGCACCGGGGAGCTGTTTTTT.

The J gene is TRBJ1-2, the V gene TRBV18, with no clear D. Germline CDR1 reads KGHSH; CDR2 reads LQKENI. V lost 2 bases, J lost 8 bases, and 12 bases lay in between. This CDR3 spans 13 amino acids. Here the CDR3 reads CASSPVQRSGYTF. CDR3 coding DNA: TGTGCCAGCTCACCAGTCCAGCGGTCGGGCTACACCTTC. Using reference TRBV18 and TRBJ1-2 for the parts outside the CDR3, the full variable domain is NAGVMQNPRHLVRRRGQEARLRCSPMKGHSHVYWYRQLPEEGLKFMVYLQKENIIDESGMPKERFSAEFPKEGPSILRIQQVVRGDSAAYFCASSPVQRSGYTFGSGTRLTVV.

The chain links TRBV30 to TRBJ2-3, with 8 bases fitting TRBD1. Germline V lookup: CDR1 GTSNPN, CDR2 SVGIG (reference sequence). The trim removed 5 bases at V and 5 bases at J, leaving 9 bases unmatched. This CDR3 has 14 amino acids. CDR3 loop: CAWGTGGGEDTQYF. The DNA of the CDR3 is TGTGCCTGGGGCACAGGGGGTGGGGAAGATACGCAGTATTTT.

This clone has a single count. This rearrangement joins TRBV7-9 to TRBJ2-7; tentative D call: TRBD1 (6 bases). Trimming cost V 3 bases and J 4 bases, with 25 bases left between them. The germline gives CDR1 SEHNR, CDR2 FQNEAQ (reference sequence). The CDR3 length is 18 residues. CDR3 bases: TGTGCCAGCAGCTTGCCTCTGGACAGTCTAGAGCTTGATTACGAGCAGTACTTC. This translates into CASSLPLDSLELDYEQYF.

This chain joins TRBV4-2 and TRBJ2-1, with 10 bases fitting TRBD1. The V gene end was trimmed by 6 bases and the J gene end by 4 bases; junction bases not matched to a gene: 18. Germline values: CDR1 LGHNA, CDR2 YNFKEQ. The CDR3 has 19 residues. The CDR3 protein is CASSRNRGPRDRGYNEQFF. The DNA for the CDR3 is TGTGCCAGCAGTCGAAATCGCGGCCCAAGGGACAGGGGTTACAATGAGCAGTTCTTC.

The CDR3, as DNA: TGTGCCAGCAGCCCGCAGGGGCGACCGATCTATGGCTACACCTTC. Translation gives CASSPQGRPIYGYTF. V usage is TRBV21-1 and J usage is TRBJ1-2; TRBD1, as called in the table, went unchecked against the DNA. TRBV21-1 is tagged as a pseudogene. The CDR3 spans 15 residues.